One TCR beta chain is described in this entry. This entry is derived from a study of Tregs in tolerant kidney transplant recipients. This table comes from immunoSEQ multiplex PCR, and its TCRdb copy is limited to in-frame clones, with some not included. Reported are 25,000 to 35,000 clones; the ten largest clones contain 6.5% to 8%. This clonotype was sampled from a human donor who received a combined kidney and bone marrow transplant. Specimen: CD8+ T cells from blood, collected before the transplant.

The CDR3 spells CASSSSGLQNTGELFF. CDR3 DNA (partial): TGTGCCAGCAGCTCCTCGGGACTGCAGAACACCGGGGAG. This rearrangement joins TRBV7-7 to TRBJ2-2; weak D call: TRBD2 (6 bases). The CDR3 end lies 3 residues beyond the end of the read and is filled in from the germline J gene. The germline gives CDR1 SSHAT, CDR2 FNYEAQ (reference sequence). The CDR3 sequence is 16 residues long. Between the trimmed V and J ends, which lost 4 bases and 1 base, there was a span of 13 bases.